This is a list of T cell receptor beta chains from one sample in a study of cytomegalovirus exposure and HLA in healthy donors. Some clones are missing from TCRdb's copy, which holds only in-frame ones; the method was immunoSEQ multiplex PCR. In the table there are tens of thousands of clones, around half of which are singletons. The source material was PBMCs. Source of these receptors: a woman aged 40 to 55 in good health and CMV-seropositive. CDR3s include the opening cysteine and the closing phenylalanine or tryptophan. The D gene is left open where the match is weak. Expanded clones get a size class; other rows say once, few or many, or leave the size out.

j_gene,abundance,d_gene,v_gene,CDR3aa,CDR3nt
TRBJ2-1,.,TRBD2,TRBV19,CASSSPGGTYNEQFF,TGTGCCAGTAGTAGCCCCGGGGGGACCTACAATGAGCAGTTCTTC
TRBJ1-2,.,TRBD1,TRBV19,CASSMGQANYGYTF,TGTGCCAGTAGTATGGGACAGGCAAACTATGGCTACACCTTC
TRBJ2-7,.,TRBD1,TRBV5-4,CASSLPMGQGATEQYF,TGTGCCAGCAGCTTGCCGATGGGGCAGGGGGCGACCGAGCAGTACTTC
TRBJ1-3,.,TRBD1,TRBV6-6,CASSLGQGAGNTIYF,TGTGCCAGCAGCCTAGGACAGGGGGCTGGAAACACCATATATTTT
TRBJ1-1,few,.,TRBV11-2,CASSSIRGGMDTEAFF,TGTGCCAGCAGCTCGATAAGGGGGGGCATGGACACTGAAGCTTTCTTT
TRBJ2-7,.,TRBD2,TRBV5-4,CASSKGLAGGSYEQYF,TGTGCCAGCAGCAAGGGACTAGCGGGGGGCTCCTACGAGCAGTACTTC
TRBJ2-1,.,.,TRBV30,CAWNRVNEQFF,TGTGCCTGGAACAGGGTAAATGAGCAGTTCTTC
TRBJ1-4,.,.,TRBV6-6,CASSYPGQNEKLFF,TGTGCCAGCAGTTACCCTGGACAGAATGAAAAACTGTTTTTT
TRBJ2-2,.,TRBD2,TRBV5-4,CASSLGGLAGNTGELFF,TGTGCCAGCAGCTTGGGGGGACTAGCGGGCAACACCGGGGAGCTGTTTTTT
TRBJ1-1,.,TRBD1,TRBV11-3,CASSWTGGTEAFF,TGTGCCAGCAGCTGGACAGGGGGGACTGAAGCTTTCTTT
TRBJ2-7,.,TRBD1,TRBV7-7,CASSSLPGQSYEQYF,TGTGCCAGCAGCTCCCTACCGGGACAGTCCTACGAGCAGTACTTC
TRBJ1-2,few,.,TRBV4-1,CASSKGGGVGYTF,TGCGCCAGCAGCAAGGGCGGGGGAGTCGGCTACACCTTC
TRBJ2-1,.,.,TRBV27,CASSLGSGNEQFF,TGTGCCAGCAGTTTAGGATCGGGGAATGAGCAGTTCTTC
TRBJ2-3,once,.,TRBV19,CASSTRWADTQYF,TGTGCCAGTAGTACGCGTTGGGCGGATACGCAGTATTTT
TRBJ2-5,.,.,TRBV5-1,CASSPLGRETQYF,TGCGCCAGCAGCCCTCTAGGTCGGGAGACCCAGTACTTC
TRBJ1-1,few,.,TRBV5-6,CASSLMQGTEAFF,TGTGCCAGCAGCTTGATGCAGGGCACTGAAGCTTTCTTT
TRBJ1-3,few,.,TRBV4-1,CASSQEALFSGNTIYF,TGCGCCAGCAGCCAAGAAGCCTTATTCTCTGGAAACACCATATATTTT
TRBJ1-6,.,.,TRBV27,CASSPRRAGNSPLHF,TGTGCCAGCAGTCCCAGGCGGGCGGGGAATTCACCCCTCCACTTT
TRBJ2-1,.,TRBD2,TRBV10-1,CASRSSGGPYEQFF,TGCGCCAGCAGGTCTAGCGGGGGGCCGTATGAGCAGTTCTTC
TRBJ2-3,once,TRBD1,TRBV28,CASSKARGSTDTQYF,TGTGCCAGCAGCAAGGCCAGGGGGAGCACAGATACGCAGTATTTT
TRBJ2-2,.,TRBD1,TRBV4-2,CASSQEGQVNTGELFF,TGTGCCAGCAGCCAAGAGGGACAGGTTAACACCGGGGAGCTGTTTTTT
TRBJ1-5,.,.,TRBV4-1,CASSHAQGRSGNQPQHF,TGCGCCAGCAGCCATGCCCAGGGGCGGAGCGGCAATCAGCCCCAGCATTTT
TRBJ2-5,.,TRBD2,TRBV5-1,CASSLATNSGGRETQYF,TGCGCCAGCAGCTTGGCCACTAATAGCGGGGGAAGGGAGACCCAGTACTTC
TRBJ2-6,.,.,TRBV7-9,CASSPGANVLTF,TGTGCCAGCAGCCCAGGGGCCAACGTCCTGACTTTC
TRBJ1-1,.,.,TRBV13,CASSSYVSGGTEAFF,TGTGCCAGCAGCTCCTATGTCTCGGGGGGGACTGAAGCTTTCTTT
TRBJ1-1,few,TRBD1,TRBV25-1,CASRRDSQNTEAFF,TGTGCCAGCAGGCGGGACAGCCAGAACACTGAAGCTTTCTTT
TRBJ1-3,few,TRBD1,TRBV28,CASSTPTGTIPGNTIYF,TGTGCCAGCAGTACCCCGACAGGGACCATACCTGGAAACACCATATATTTT
TRBJ2-6,few,.,TRBV28,CAVLAHSSGANVLTF,TGTGCCGTACTGGCGCACAGCTCTGGGGCCAACGTCCTGACTTTC
TRBJ2-3,medium-sized,.,TRBV4-1,CASSQRTNGDTQYF,TGCGCCAGCAGCCAGAGGACTAACGGGGATACGCAGTATTTT
TRBJ1-1,.,.,TRBV10-3,CAITPHRDTEAFF,TGTGCCATCACCCCACACAGGGACACTGAAGCTTTCTTT
TRBJ1-1,.,.,TRBV28,CASIQGMNTEAFF,TGTGCCAGCATACAGGGTATGAACACTGAAGCTTTCTTT